These 5 T cell receptor beta chains were sequenced from one sample in a study of siplizumab effects on memory and regulatory T cells. Data came from immunoSEQ multiplex PCR; TCRdb stores just in-frame clones and leaves some out. The data contain about 82,000 clones, approximately 86% of them singletons. The sequenced sample was Tregs sorted from blood. These receptors all stem from a human donor in good health.

This chain uses TRBV28 with TRBJ1-2; no firm D call. V lost 3 bases and J 7 bases, leaving 6 bases between the germline ends. The CDR3 contains 11 residues. The germline V gene encodes CDR1 MDHEN and CDR2 SYDVKM. The CDR3 region is CASSLNSGYTF. DNA of the CDR3: TGTGCCAGCAGTTTGAACAGTGGCTACACCTTC.

This clone was seen only once. The chain is built from TRBV5-1 and TRBJ1-4; D perhaps matches TRBD1 (5 bases). Germline-derived CDR1 and CDR2 are SGHRS and YFSETQ. The CDR3 is made up of 12 amino acids. The V end was cut by 5 bases, the J end by 8 bases, with 10 bases between. Here the CDR3 reads CASRGPGEKLFF. The CDR3 coding sequence is TGCGCCAGCAGGGGGCCGGGCGAAAAACTGTTTTTT.

This chain joins TRBV19 and TRBJ2-1; the match to TRBD2 covers 8 bases. The J segment lost 2 bases and the V segment lost 3 bases, leaving 3 bases of the junction unmatched. The CDR3 has 15 amino acids. Germline lookup yields CDR1 LNHDA and CDR2 SQIVND (reference sequence). The CDR3 coding sequence is TGTGCCAGTAGTATTAAGCGGGGGCCCTACAATGAGCAGTTCTTC. It yields the protein CASSIKRGPYNEQFF.

The chain couples TRBV10-2 to TRBJ2-7; 8 nucleotides align to TRBD2. Germline trimming cut 7 bases from V and 0 bases from J; bases unmatched to any gene: 5. In germline, CDR1 is WSHSY, CDR2 SAAADI. The CDR3 runs 14 residues. Here the CDR3 DNA reads TGCGCCAGCAATGAACTAGCGGCCTCCTACGAGCAGTACTTC. This translates into CASNELAASYEQYF.

V gene TRBV7-2 combines with J gene TRBJ2-3; D ambiguous. Germline V lookup: CDR1 SGHTA, CDR2 FQGNSA. The CDR3 has 13 residues. V lost 2 bases, J lost 4 bases, and 7 bases lay in between. In DNA form, the CDR3 reads TGTGCCAGCAGCTTATTCCAGGCAGATACGCAGTATTTT. Its translation is CASSLFQADTQYF. Drawing the rest from reference TRBV7-2 and TRBJ2-3, the complete variable domain is GAGVSQSPSNKVTEKGKDVELRCDPISGHTALYWYRQSLGQGLEFLIYFQGNSAPDKSGLPSDRFSAERTGGSVSTLTIQRTQQEDSAVYLCASSLFQADTQYFGPGTRLTVL.